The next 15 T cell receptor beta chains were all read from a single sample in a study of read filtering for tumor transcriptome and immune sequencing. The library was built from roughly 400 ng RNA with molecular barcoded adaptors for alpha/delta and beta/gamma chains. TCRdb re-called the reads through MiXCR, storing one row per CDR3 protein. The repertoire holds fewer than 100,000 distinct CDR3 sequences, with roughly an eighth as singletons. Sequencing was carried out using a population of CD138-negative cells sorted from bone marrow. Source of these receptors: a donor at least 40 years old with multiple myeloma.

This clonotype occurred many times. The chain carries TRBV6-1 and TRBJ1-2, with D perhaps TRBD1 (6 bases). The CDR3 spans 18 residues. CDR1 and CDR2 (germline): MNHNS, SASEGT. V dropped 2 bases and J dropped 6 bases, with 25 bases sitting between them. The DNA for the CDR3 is TGTGCCAGCAGTGAATCATCTGACCTCAGGGGAGTAGTAGATGGCTACACCTTC. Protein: CASSESSDLRGVVDGYTF.

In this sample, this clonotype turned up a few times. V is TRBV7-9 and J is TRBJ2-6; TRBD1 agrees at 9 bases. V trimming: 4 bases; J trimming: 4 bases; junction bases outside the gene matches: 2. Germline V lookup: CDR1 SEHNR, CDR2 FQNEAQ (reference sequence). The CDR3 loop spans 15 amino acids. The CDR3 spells CASSYRGRGANVLTF. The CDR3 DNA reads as TGTGCCAGCAGCTACAGGGGGCGCGGGGCCAACGTCCTGACTTTC.

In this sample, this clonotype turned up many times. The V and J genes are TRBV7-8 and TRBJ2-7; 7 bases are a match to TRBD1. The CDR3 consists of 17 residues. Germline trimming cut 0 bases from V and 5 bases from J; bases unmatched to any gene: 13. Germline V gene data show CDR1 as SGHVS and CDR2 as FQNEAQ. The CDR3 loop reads CASSLAPNYRGRNEQYF. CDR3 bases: TGTGCCAGCAGCTTAGCCCCTAATTACAGGGGCAGGAACGAGCAGTACTTC.

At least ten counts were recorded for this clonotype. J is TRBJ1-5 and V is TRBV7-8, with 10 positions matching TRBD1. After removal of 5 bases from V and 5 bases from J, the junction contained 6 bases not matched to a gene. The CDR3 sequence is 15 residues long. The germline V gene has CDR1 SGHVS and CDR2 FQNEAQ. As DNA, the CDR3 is TGTGCCAGCAGCCCGGGACAGGGGACCGATCAGCCCCAGCATTTT. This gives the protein CASSPGQGTDQPQHF.

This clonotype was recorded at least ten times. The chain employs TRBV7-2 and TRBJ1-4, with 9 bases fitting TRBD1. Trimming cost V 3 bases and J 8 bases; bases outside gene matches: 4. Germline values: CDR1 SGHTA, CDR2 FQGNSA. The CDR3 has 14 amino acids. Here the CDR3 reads CASSFDRGGEKLFF. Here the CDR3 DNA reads TGTGCCAGCAGCTTCGACAGGGGGGGCGAAAAACTGTTTTTT. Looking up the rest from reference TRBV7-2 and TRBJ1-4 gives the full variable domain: GAGVSQSPSNKVTEKGKDVELRCDPISGHTALYWYRQSLGQGLEFLIYFQGNSAPDKSGLPSDRFSAERTGGSVSTLTIQRTQQEDSAVYLCASSFDRGGEKLFFGSGTQLSVL.

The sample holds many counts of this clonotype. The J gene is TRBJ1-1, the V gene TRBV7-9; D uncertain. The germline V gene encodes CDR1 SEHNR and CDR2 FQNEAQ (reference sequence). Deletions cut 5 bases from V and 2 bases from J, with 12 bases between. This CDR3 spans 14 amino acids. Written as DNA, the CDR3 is TGTGCCAGCAGCCAGGTGGGCGCCAACACTGAAGCTTTCTTT. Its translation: CASSQVGANTEAFF.

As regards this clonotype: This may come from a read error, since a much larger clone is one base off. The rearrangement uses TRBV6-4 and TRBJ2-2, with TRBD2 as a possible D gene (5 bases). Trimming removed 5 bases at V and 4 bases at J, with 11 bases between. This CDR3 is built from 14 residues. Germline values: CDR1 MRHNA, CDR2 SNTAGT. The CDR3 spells CASSLEAVTGELFF. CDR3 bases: TGTGCCAGCAGTCTGGAAGCGGTCACCGGGGAGCTGTTTTTT.

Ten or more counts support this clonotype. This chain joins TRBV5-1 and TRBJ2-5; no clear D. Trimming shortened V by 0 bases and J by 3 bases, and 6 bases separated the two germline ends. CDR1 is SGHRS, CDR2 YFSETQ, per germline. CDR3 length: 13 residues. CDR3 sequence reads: CASSLAREETQYF. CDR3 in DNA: TGCGCCAGCAGCTTGGCACGCGAAGAGACCCAGTACTTC.

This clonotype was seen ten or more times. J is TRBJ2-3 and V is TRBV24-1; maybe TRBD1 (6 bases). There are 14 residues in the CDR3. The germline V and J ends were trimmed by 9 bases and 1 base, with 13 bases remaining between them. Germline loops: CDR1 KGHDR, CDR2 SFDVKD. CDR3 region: CATARGAGTDTQYF. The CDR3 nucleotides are TGTGCCACCGCCAGGGGAGCGGGCACAGATACGCAGTATTTT.

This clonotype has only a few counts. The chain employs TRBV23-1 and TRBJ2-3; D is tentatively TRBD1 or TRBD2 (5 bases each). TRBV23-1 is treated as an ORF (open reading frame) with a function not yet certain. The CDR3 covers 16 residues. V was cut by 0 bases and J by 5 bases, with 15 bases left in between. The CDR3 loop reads CASSQSGDSKLDTQYF. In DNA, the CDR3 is TGCGCCAGCAGTCAATCGGGAGACAGCAAGTTAGATACGCAGTATTTT.

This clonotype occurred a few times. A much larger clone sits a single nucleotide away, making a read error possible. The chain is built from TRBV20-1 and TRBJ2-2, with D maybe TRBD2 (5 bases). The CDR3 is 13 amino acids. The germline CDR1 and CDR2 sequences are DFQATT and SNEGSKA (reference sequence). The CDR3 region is CSATPLNTGELLF. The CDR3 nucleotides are TGCAGTGCTACCCCCCTGAACACCGGGGAGCTGCTTTTT.

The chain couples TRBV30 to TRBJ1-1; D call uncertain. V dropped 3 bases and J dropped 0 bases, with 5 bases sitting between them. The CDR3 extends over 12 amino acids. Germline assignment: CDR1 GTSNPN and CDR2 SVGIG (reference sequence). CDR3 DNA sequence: TGTGCCTGGAGGCAGTTGAACACTGAAGCTTTCTTT. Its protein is CAWRQLNTEAFF. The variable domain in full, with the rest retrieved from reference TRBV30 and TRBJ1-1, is SQTIHQWPATLVQPVGSPLSLECTVEGTSNPNLYWYRQAAGRGLQLLFYSVGIGQISSEVPQNLSASRPQDRQFILSSKKLLLSDSGFYLCAWRQLNTEAFFGQGTRLTVV.

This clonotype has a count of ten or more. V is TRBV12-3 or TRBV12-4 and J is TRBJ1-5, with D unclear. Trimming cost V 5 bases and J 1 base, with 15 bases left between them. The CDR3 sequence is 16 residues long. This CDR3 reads CASSPRAGRSNQPQHF. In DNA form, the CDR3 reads TGTGCCAGCAGTCCCCGGGCCGGCAGGAGCAATCAGCCCCAGCATTTT.

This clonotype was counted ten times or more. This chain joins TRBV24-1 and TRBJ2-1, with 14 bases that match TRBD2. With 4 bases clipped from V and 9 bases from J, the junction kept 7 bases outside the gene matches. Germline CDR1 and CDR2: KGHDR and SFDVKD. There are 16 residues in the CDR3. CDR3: CATSDPTSGRAGEQFF. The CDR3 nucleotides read TGTGCCACCAGTGACCCGACTAGCGGGAGGGCCGGTGAGCAGTTCTTC.

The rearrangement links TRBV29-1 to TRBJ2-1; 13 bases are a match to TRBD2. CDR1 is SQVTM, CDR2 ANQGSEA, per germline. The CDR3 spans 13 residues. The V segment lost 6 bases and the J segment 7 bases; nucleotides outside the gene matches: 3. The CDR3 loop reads CSVMTSGRNEQFF. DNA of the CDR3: TGCAGCGTGATGACTAGCGGGAGGAATGAGCAGTTCTTC.